This T cell receptor beta chain comes out of a study of blood T cell repertoires in COVID-19. At the level of the study: PBMCs, B-cell-depleted T cells, or T cells were the source of the cDNA or gDNA that made up the material.

Study processing details: Amplification with reference gene primers provided the estimates of nucleated cell counts. Some clones are missing from TCRdb's copy, which holds only in-frame ones; the method was immunoSEQ multiplex PCR. The DNA gave D and trimming, while V, J and clone size come from that table. In the table there are about 130,000 clones, around 75% of which are singletons. The CDR3 runs 16 residues. Germline CDR1 and CDR2: SGDLS and YYNGEE. The V segment lost 3 bases and the J segment 2 bases; nucleotides outside the gene matches: 3. This clone has only one observation. The chain employs TRBV9 and TRBJ1-4; 11 nucleotides line up with TRBD1. The source material was peripheral blood. This clonotype originated in a woman in her 70s with COVID-19, enrolled during active disease. The CDR3 coding sequence is TGTGCCAGCAGCGCGGACAGGGGGCATACTAATGAAAAACTGTTTTTT. Protein product: CASSADRGHTNEKLFF.